These 22 T cell receptor beta chains originate from one sample sequenced in a study of cytomegalovirus exposure and HLA in healthy donors. PCR employed 60 Vbeta and 13 Jbeta primers. Libraries were prepared by immunoSEQ multiplex PCR; TCRdb keeps only in-frame clonotypes and omits some of them. This sample has under 200,000 clones; around 80% occur once, and the top ten carry approximately 0.7%. Sequences were obtained from PBMCs. The receptors were gathered from a woman aged 40 to 49 in good health and CMV-seronegative.

The chain has TRBV15 and TRBJ1-4; D is uncertain. The CDR3 consists of 13 residues. Looked up from germline, CDR1 is LNHNV and CDR2 is YYDKDF (reference sequence). V gave up 3 bases and J gave up 3 bases, with 5 bases separating them. DNA of the CDR3: TGTGCCACCAGCAGGGCCTCTAATGAAAAACTGTTTTTT. Amino acid sequence: CATSRASNEKLFF.

In the case of this clone: The junction shows a germline mismatch at one end, possibly a read error. The chain couples TRBV7-7 to TRBJ2-2, with 7 positions matching TRBD1. CDR1 SSHAT and CDR2 FNYEAQ come from the germline V gene (reference sequence). The CDR3 spans 15 residues. Here the CDR3 DNA reads TGTGCTAGCAGCCCCAGGACAGGGAACACCGGGGAGCTGTTTTTT. Its protein product is CASSPRTGNTGELFF.

The chain uses TRBV6-5 and TRBJ1-2, with 7 bases fitting TRBD1. CDR1 MNHEY and CDR2 SVGAGI come from the germline V gene. The CDR3 is made up of 14 amino acids. V gave up 4 bases and J gave up 8 bases; unmatched junction bases: 10. The CDR3 bases are TGTGCCAGCAGTTCCCCCGGGACAGTTCACGGCTACACCTTC. It encodes CASSSPGTVHGYTF.

The rearrangement uses TRBV5-8 and TRBJ2-7; 8 positions match TRBD2. Trimming cost V 2 bases and J 5 bases; bases outside gene matches: 9. The CDR3 sequence is 15 residues long. Germline loops: CDR1 SGHTS, CDR2 YDEGEE. In nucleotides, the CDR3 is TGTGCCAGCAGCTTTGAATTAGCGGGAACTCACGAGCAGTACTTC. Its protein is CASSFELAGTHEQYF.

The chain recombines TRBV6-1 with TRBJ2-1, with D uncertain. This CDR3 is 15 amino acids long. V lost 6 bases to trimming and J lost 0 bases, with 12 bases between them. The germline gives CDR1 MNHNS, CDR2 SASEGT. The CDR3 DNA reads TGTGCCAGCAGGGATCAGGCGAGCTCCTACAATGAGCAGTTCTTC. Amino acids: CASRDQASSYNEQFF.

The rearrangement links TRBV4-3 to TRBJ1-1; D may be TRBD1 (6 bases). This CDR3 spans 13 amino acids. The V gene's germline CDR1 is LGHNA and CDR2 YSLEER. Trimming shortened V by 3 bases and J by 5 bases, and 10 bases separated the two germline ends. The CDR3 region has the DNA TGCGCCAGCAGCCAGGGGGCTTGGACTGAAGCTTTCTTT. It yields the protein CASSQGAWTEAFF.

The chain employs TRBV5-1 and TRBJ2-7, with TRBD2 matching 11 bases. With 4 bases clipped from V and 5 bases from J, the junction kept 5 bases outside the gene matches. Germline CDR1 reads SGHRS; CDR2 reads YFSETQ. This CDR3 has 14 residues. The DNA of the CDR3 is TGCGCCAGCAGCCTTACTAGCGGGAGAAACGAGCAGTACTTC. It translates to CASSLTSGRNEQYF. The full variable domain, completed using reference TRBV5-1 and TRBJ2-7, is KAGVTQTPRYLIKTRGQQVTLSCSPISGHRSVSWYQQTPGQGLQFLFEYFSETQRNKGNFPGRFSGRQFSNSRSEMNVSTLELGDSALYLCASSLTSGRNEQYFGPGTRLTVT.

J is TRBJ1-5 and V is TRBV2, with TRBD1 as a possible D gene (6 bases). V was clipped by 1 base and J by 7 bases, with 14 bases between them. CDR1 is SNHLY, CDR2 FYNNEI, per germline. This CDR3 spans 15 amino acids. The chain's CDR3 is CASSEGGQGGQPQHF. In nucleotides, the CDR3 is TGTGCCAGCAGTGAAGGGGGGCAGGGCGGACAGCCCCAGCATTTT.

This clone has just a few counts. The chain uses TRBV6-1 and TRBJ1-1; D gene ambiguous. Germline CDR1 MNHNS, CDR2 SASEGT. Trimming pared 6 bases from V and 0 bases from J, leaving 11 bases between. The CDR3 spans 14 residues. This CDR3 reads CASRETGMNTEAFF. The CDR3 bases are TGTGCCAGCAGGGAGACGGGGATGAACACTGAAGCTTTCTTT.

The chain has TRBV7-9 and TRBJ2-1, with TRBD2 matching over 11 bases. This CDR3 comprises 15 residues. The germline CDR1 and CDR2 sequences are SEHNR and FQNEAQ (reference sequence). Trimming cost V 5 bases and J 6 bases; bases outside gene matches: 6. For the CDR3, the DNA is TGTGCCAGCAGCCTGACTAGCGGGAAGAGCAATGAGCAGTTCTTC. Translation gives CASSLTSGKSNEQFF. The entire variable domain, with the rest obtained from reference TRBV7-9 and TRBJ2-1, is as follows: DTGVSQNPRHKITKRGQNVTFRCDPISEHNRLYWYRQTLGQGPEFLTYFQNEAQLEKSRLLSDRFSAERPKGSFSTLEIQRTEQGDSAMYLCASSLTSGKSNEQFFGPGTRLTVL.

The chain links TRBV2 to TRBJ1-5; weak D call: TRBD1 (6 bases). CDR3 length: 14 amino acids. The germline gives CDR1 SNHLY, CDR2 FYNNEI. The ends were cut back, 6 bases at V and 4 bases at J, with 13 bases in the middle. The CDR3 protein is CASSLQTGNQPQHF. DNA of the CDR3: TGTGCCAGCAGCCTACAAACAGGGAATCAGCCCCAGCATTTT.

The CDR3, as DNA: TGCGCCAGCAGCCAAGGACGCGCGGGAGGGCCCGAGACCCAGTACTTC. Amino acid sequence: CASSQGRAGGPETQYF. V gene TRBV4-3 combines with J gene TRBJ2-5, with 9 bases identical to TRBD2. From germline, CDR1 is LGHNA and CDR2 YSLEER. Germline trimming cut 1 base from V and 5 bases from J; bases unmatched to any gene: 8. This CDR3 has 16 amino acids.

The V call is TRBV5-5, the J call TRBJ2-7; unclear D gene. V was shortened by 2 bases and J by 2 bases, with 8 bases between the two germline ends. The CDR3 covers 13 residues. The germline V gene encodes CDR1 SGHKS and CDR2 YYEKEE (reference sequence). DNA of the CDR3: TGTGCCAGCAGCTTTCCGGGTGCCTACGAGCAGTACTTC. This codes for CASSFPGAYEQYF.

This chain uses TRBV30 with TRBJ1-5; 9 positions agree with TRBD1. V dropped 5 bases and J dropped 4; count of bases not matched to a gene: 3. The germline V gene encodes CDR1 GTSNPN and CDR2 SVGIG (reference sequence). The CDR3 consists of 13 residues. The CDR3 protein is CAWGQGLNQPQHF. CDR3 sequence (DNA): TGTGCCTGGGGACAGGGGTTAAATCAGCCCCAGCATTTT. Supplemented by reference TRBV30 and TRBJ1-5, the full variable domain reads SQTIHQWPATLVQPVGSPLSLECTVEGTSNPNLYWYRQAAGRGLQLLFYSVGIGQISSEVPQNLSASRPQDRQFILSSKKLLLSDSGFYLCAWGQGLNQPQHFGDGTRLSIL.

V gene TRBV29-1 combines with J gene TRBJ1-5; D remains unclear. This CDR3 region has 13 residues. Trimming cost V 1 base and J 2 bases, with 6 bases left between them. Germline V lookup: CDR1 SQVTM, CDR2 ANQGSEA. CDR3: CSVEGSRNQPQHF. The CDR3 coding sequence is TGCAGCGTTGAAGGGAGCCGCAATCAGCCCCAGCATTTT.

V usage is TRBV28 and J usage is TRBJ2-7; TRBD1 agrees at 8 bases. V trimming: 4 bases; J trimming: 5 bases; junction bases outside the gene matches: 13. The CDR3 loop spans 16 amino acids. Per the germline V gene, CDR1 is MDHEN and CDR2 is SYDVKM. The CDR3 protein is CASSWLTGEKPHEQYF. The CDR3 DNA reads TGTGCCAGCAGTTGGCTGACAGGGGAGAAGCCCCACGAGCAGTACTTC.

A word on this clone: One junction end does not reproduce the germline sequence, and a read error may be involved. This chain uses TRBV2 with TRBJ1-5; no clear D gene. The CDR3 runs 14 residues. The germline CDR1 and CDR2 sequences are SNHLY and FYNNEI. DNA for the CDR3: TGTGCCAGCAGGGAGCCTTTTAGCAATCAGCCCCGGCATTTT. Translating it yields CASREPFSNQPRHF.

J is TRBJ2-7 and V is TRBV5-1, with TRBD1 identical over 10 bases. This CDR3 is built from 16 residues. Germline values: CDR1 SGHRS, CDR2 YFSETQ. Losses at the gene ends were 4 bases for V and 2 bases for J; bases not matched to a gene: 9. In nucleotides, the CDR3 is TGCGCCAGCAGCCGAACCCGACAGGGGGCCACCTACGAGCAGTACTTC. Amino acids: CASSRTRQGATYEQYF.

This clone was detected a few times. The chain combines TRBV19 with TRBJ2-7, with 10 nucleotides matching TRBD2. The CDR3 has 14 amino acids. V dropped 3 bases and J dropped 2; count of bases not matched to a gene: 1. Germline V lookup: CDR1 LNHDA, CDR2 SQIVND (reference sequence). CDR3 sequence (DNA): TGTGCCAGTAGTATCAGCGGGAGGGCCTACGAGCAGTACTTC. Translated: CASSISGRAYEQYF.

The CDR3 nucleotides read TGTGCCAGCAGCCGAAGAGGATTAGCGGGGGTTAACAATGAGCAGTTCTTC. Amino acids: CASSRRGLAGVNNEQFF. The chain joins TRBV7-9 to TRBJ2-1; 9 nucleotides line up with TRBD2. Unmatched junction bases numbered 13, after V lost 5 bases and J lost 5 bases. CDR3 length: 17 residues. The germline gives CDR1 SEHNR, CDR2 FQNEAQ (reference sequence). The full variable domain, completed using reference TRBV7-9 and TRBJ2-1, is DTGVSQNPRHKITKRGQNVTFRCDPISEHNRLYWYRQTLGQGPEFLTYFQNEAQLEKSRLLSDRFSAERPKGSFSTLEIQRTEQGDSAMYLCASSRRGLAGVNNEQFFGPGTRLTVL.

This clone came up a few times. The chain carries TRBV29-1 and TRBJ1-1; TRBD1 might be the D (5 bases). Trimming left V 3 bases short and J 1 base short, with 9 bases between. The CDR3 totals 13 residues. Germline CDR1 reads SQVTM; CDR2 reads ANQGSEA. The CDR3 reads CSVDRAPNTEAFF. Here the CDR3 DNA reads TGCAGCGTTGACAGGGCCCCGAACACTGAAGCTTTCTTT.

This clone appeared a few times. This sequence joins TRBV5-4 and TRBJ1-6; TRBD1 agrees at 8 bases. Per germline, CDR1 SGHNT and CDR2 YYREEE (reference sequence). V lost 2 bases, J lost 9 bases, and 10 bases stayed unmatched. The CDR3 loop spans 16 amino acids. This chain's CDR3 is CASSLALGTGRSPLHF. The CDR3 DNA sequence: TGTGCCAGCAGCTTAGCGCTGGGGACAGGACGTTCACCCCTCCACTTT.